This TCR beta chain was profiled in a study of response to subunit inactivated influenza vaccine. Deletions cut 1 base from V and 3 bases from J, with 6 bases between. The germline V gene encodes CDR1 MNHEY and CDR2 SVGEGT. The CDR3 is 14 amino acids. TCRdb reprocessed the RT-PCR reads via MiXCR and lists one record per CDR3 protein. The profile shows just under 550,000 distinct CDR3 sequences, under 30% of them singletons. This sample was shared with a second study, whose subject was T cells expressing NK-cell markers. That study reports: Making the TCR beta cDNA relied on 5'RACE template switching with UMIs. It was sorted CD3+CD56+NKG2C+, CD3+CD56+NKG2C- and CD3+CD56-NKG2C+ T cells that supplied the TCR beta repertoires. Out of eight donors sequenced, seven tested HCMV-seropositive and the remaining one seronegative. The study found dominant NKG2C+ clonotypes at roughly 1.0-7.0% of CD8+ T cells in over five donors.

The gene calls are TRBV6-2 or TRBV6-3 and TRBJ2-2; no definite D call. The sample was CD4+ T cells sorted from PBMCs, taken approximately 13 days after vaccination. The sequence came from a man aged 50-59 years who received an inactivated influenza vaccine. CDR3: CASSYWSDTGELFF. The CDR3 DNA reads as TGTGCCAGCAGTTACTGGAGTGACACCGGGGAGCTGTTTTTT.